The 18 T cell receptor beta chains in this list originate from one sample, sequenced in a study of shared clonotypes between healthy human individuals. The assay was immunoSEQ multiplex PCR, and TCRdb's table has in-frame clones only and misses some. The data show about 1 million clones, about three quarters seen once. Sequenced sample: memory CD4+ T cells sorted from blood. Subset described: CD45RA-negative fraction. The receptors stem from a man younger than 35 in good health.

This clone has more than one count but fewer than ten. The chain joins TRBV10-1 to TRBJ2-7, with 9 bases matching TRBD1. In germline, CDR1 is WNHNN, CDR2 SYGVQD (reference sequence). This CDR3 is 15 amino acids long. V lost 2 bases and J lost 3; bases outside the gene matches: 5. The CDR3 loop reads CASSEGQGSGYEQYF. The CDR3 DNA reads as TGCGCCAGCAGTGAGGGACAGGGGTCTGGCTACGAGCAGTACTTC.

The genes are TRBV7-2 and TRBJ2-5; D is possibly TRBD2 (5 bases). CDR1 and CDR2 (germline): SGHTA, FQGNSA. The ends were cut back, 3 bases at V and 6 bases at J, with 14 bases in the middle. This CDR3 is built from 14 residues. DNA of the CDR3: TGTGCCAGCAGCTTCTCGGGGATCTCGAAGACCCAGTACTTC. This sequence encodes CASSFSGISKTQYF.

In nucleotides, the CDR3 is TGTGCCAGCAGTGAATTCAGGGGGCAACGCACAGATACGCAGTATTTT. Amino acids: CASSEFRGQRTDTQYF. The chain carries TRBV6-1 and TRBJ2-3; 8 nucleotides agree with TRBD1. Per germline, CDR1 MNHNS and CDR2 SASEGT. CDR3 length: 16 residues. J lost 1 base, V lost 2 bases, and 5 bases had no gene match.

This clone was detected once. The CDR3 DNA sequence: TGCAGCGTTGTTTTAGTCTCCTACGAGCAGTACTTC. Protein: CSVVLVSYEQYF. The V gene is TRBV29-1, the J gene TRBJ2-7; D call uncertain. Trimming cost V 4 bases and J 0 bases, with 7 bases left between them. The CDR3 contains 12 residues. Germline V CDR1 and CDR2: SQVTM, ANQGSEA.

The chain links TRBV19 to TRBJ1-1, with 9 bases fitting TRBD1. The CDR3 covers 15 residues. V lost 7 bases, J lost 1 base, and 7 bases stayed unmatched. CDR1 and CDR2 (germline): LNHDA, SQIVND (reference sequence). DNA of the CDR3: TGTGCCAGTACCCAAATGGACAGGGGGAACACTGAAGCTTTCTTT. It yields the protein CASTQMDRGNTEAFF.

CDR3 nucleotide sequence: TGCGCCAGCACGCCGGGGGCAGGGGGCTCCTACAATGAGCAGTTCTTC. Translated, it gives CASTPGAGGSYNEQFF. The J gene is TRBJ2-1, the V gene TRBV5-1, with D perhaps matching TRBD1 (7 bases). V was pared by 6 bases and J by 0 bases, with 16 bases between. The germline V gene has CDR1 SGHRS and CDR2 YFSETQ. The CDR3 runs 16 residues.

The rearrangement uses TRBV4-2 and TRBJ1-3; D is undetermined. CDR1 and CDR2 (germline): LGHNA, YNFKEQ. The CDR3 sequence is 16 residues long. V shed 0 bases and J shed 0 bases, with 9 bases lying between them. The CDR3 here is CASSQDLSSSGNTIYF. The CDR3, as DNA: TGTGCCAGCAGCCAAGATCTTTCGAGCTCTGGAAACACCATATATTTT.

The chain combines TRBV2 with TRBJ1-6; D unclear. Germline CDR1 reads SNHLY; CDR2 reads FYNNEI. The length of the CDR3 is 13 residues. Trimming took 4 bases from V and 7 from J, leaving 8 bases between them. The CDR3 bases are TGTGCCAGCAGTGTAAGTGAGAATTCACCCCTCCACTTT. Protein product: CASSVSENSPLHF. The full variable domain, its missing parts supplied by reference TRBV2 and TRBJ1-6, is EPEVTQTPSHQVTQMGQEVILRCVPISNHLYFYWYRQILGQKVEFLVSFYNNEISEKSEIFDDQFSVERPDGSNFTLKIRSTKLEDSAMYFCASSVSENSPLHFGNGTRLTVT.

The V call is TRBV6-1, the J call TRBJ2-1; TRBD2 aligns across 7 bases. The CDR3 is made up of 14 amino acids. Germline loops: CDR1 MNHNS, CDR2 SASEGT. The V gene end was trimmed by 7 bases and the J gene end by 10 bases; junction bases not matched to a gene: 13. CDR3 in DNA: TGTGCCAGCAATTTGGGGGGGGATTCAAAGGAGCAGTTCTTC. Protein sequence: CASNLGGDSKEQFF.

The rearrangement links TRBV14 to TRBJ1-5, with D perhaps matching TRBD1 (5 bases). In germline, CDR1 is SGHDN, CDR2 FVKESK. V lost 8 bases to trimming and J lost 5 bases, with 10 bases between them. The CDR3 has 12 amino acids. The CDR3 DNA reads as TGTGCCAGCTGGGGGGGATATCAGCCCCAGCATTTT. Translating gives CASWGGYQPQHF.

The chain joins TRBV5-1 to TRBJ2-5; D is unclear. V was cut by 4 bases and J by 1 base, with 14 bases left in between. This CDR3 is built from 15 residues. Germline V gene sequence: CDR1 SGHRS, CDR2 YFSETQ. Here the CDR3 reads CASSLLGIRQETQYF. The CDR3 nucleotides read TGCGCCAGCAGCCTATTGGGAATACGCCAAGAGACCCAGTACTTC.

A few counts support this clone. This same CDR3 is encoded by further DNA sequences in the sample. This chain joins TRBV5-1 and TRBJ2-3; TRBD2 might be the D (5 bases). Trimming stripped 0 bases from V and 1 base from J, with 6 bases between. CDR1 is SGHRS, CDR2 YFSETQ, per germline. The CDR3 consists of 14 residues. CDR3 sequence: CASSLGAGTDTQYF. In nucleotides, the CDR3 is TGCGCCAGCAGCTTGGGAGCGGGCACAGATACGCAGTATTTT. Filled out from reference TRBV5-1 and TRBJ2-3, the complete variable domain reads KAGVTQTPRYLIKTRGQQVTLSCSPISGHRSVSWYQQTPGQGLQFLFEYFSETQRNKGNFPGRFSGRQFSNSRSEMNVSTLELGDSALYLCASSLGAGTDTQYFGPGTRLTVL.

This clone was found a few times. The chain is built from TRBV30 and TRBJ1-5; 7 nucleotides line up with TRBD1. The CDR3 runs to 14 residues. Germline loops: CDR1 GTSNPN, CDR2 SVGIG (reference sequence). The V and J ends lost 1 base and 7 bases, in that order; junction bases with no gene match: 7. This chain's CDR3 is CAWSATGRGQPQHF. The CDR3 DNA reads as TGTGCCTGGAGTGCGACAGGGAGGGGACAGCCCCAGCATTTT.

V usage is TRBV10-3 and J usage is TRBJ2-3, with 8 bases identical to TRBD1. With 4 bases clipped from V and 6 bases from J, the junction kept 3 bases outside the gene matches. This CDR3 region has 13 residues. Per the germline V gene, CDR1 is ENHRY and CDR2 is SYGVKD. The CDR3 protein is CAISGTGRDTQYF. CDR3 bases: TGTGCCATCAGTGGGACAGGGAGGGATACGCAGTATTTT.

The rearrangement joins TRBV15 to TRBJ2-3, with D maybe TRBD1 (5 bases). This CDR3 spans 15 amino acids. The V end lost 1 base, the J end lost 7 bases, and 15 bases lay between the germline ends. CDR1 and CDR2 (germline): LNHNV, YYDKDF (reference sequence). This CDR3 reads CATSRADSQINTQYF. The CDR3, as DNA: TGTGCCACCAGCAGAGCCGACAGCCAGATCAATACGCAGTATTTT.

The V call is TRBV5-1, the J call TRBJ2-1; D is undetermined. The CDR3 is made up of 15 amino acids. Germline CDR1 reads SGHRS; CDR2 reads YFSETQ. The ends were cut back, 4 bases at V and 0 bases at J, with 11 bases in the middle. CDR3 sequence: CASSGTIPSYNEQFF. DNA for the CDR3: TGCGCCAGCAGCGGTACGATACCCTCCTACAATGAGCAGTTCTTC.

The V call is TRBV28, the J call TRBJ2-2, with D tentatively TRBD1 (6 bases). CDR1 and CDR2 from the germline V gene are MDHEN and SYDVKM. Trimming removed 2 bases from V and 2 bases from J, with 15 bases in between. The CDR3 totals 17 residues. The DNA of the CDR3 is TGTGCCAGCAGTTTACCCACAGGGATGGTAAACACCGGGGAGCTGTTTTTT. It codes for CASSLPTGMVNTGELFF.

The gene calls are TRBV11-2 and TRBJ2-5; 8 bases are a match to TRBD1. The V gene's germline CDR1 is SGHAT and CDR2 FQNNGV. The CDR3 runs 15 residues. V dropped 3 bases and J dropped 4; count of bases not matched to a gene: 7. The CDR3 DNA follows: TGTGCCAGCAGCTTTCTTCAGGGGGCGACAGAGACCCAGTACTTC. It encodes CASSFLQGATETQYF. Variable domain in full (rest from reference TRBV11-2 and TRBJ2-5): EAGVAQSPRYKIIEKRQSVAFWCNPISGHATLYWYQQILGQGPKLLIQFQNNGVVDDSQLPKDRFSAERLKGVDSTLKIQPAKLEDSAVYLCASSFLQGATETQYFGPGTRLLVL.